The 4 T cell receptor beta chains in this list originate from one sample, sequenced in a study of spatial heterogeneity in lung cancer. These receptors have no known antigen. Study-level points and caveats: Counts of expanded alpha and beta TCRs within tumors tracked the tumor nonsynonymous mutation count.

TCRdb reprocessed the 5' RACE reads via MiXCR and lists one record per CDR3 protein. In the table there are 4,500 to 5,000 distinct CDR3 sequences, more than 7.5% of which are singletons. The time point was: sample taken at primary tumor resection. The starting material was lung tumor tissue, obtained at surgery. These receptor sequences come from a female donor with early-stage non-small cell lung cancer.

Comment on this clonotype: This sequence may be a read error, since a much larger clone differs from it by one base. The V gene is TRBV6-2 or TRBV6-3, the J gene TRBJ2-7; maybe TRBD2 (5 bases). CDR1 MNHEY and CDR2 SVGEGT come from the germline V gene. The V gene lost 4 bases and the J gene lost 6 bases, with 7 bases spanning the gap. The CDR3 totals 11 residues. CDR3 DNA sequence: TGTGCCAGCAGTTCCGGGATCGAGCAGTACTTC. Encoded protein: CASSSGIEQYF.

The V call is TRBV29-1, the J call TRBJ1-5; D remains ambiguous. Trimming left V 6 bases short and J 0 bases short, with 9 bases between. The CDR3 spans 13 residues. Looked up from germline, CDR1 is SQVTM and CDR2 is ANQGSEA. The CDR3 nucleotides are TGCAGCGTGCAGGACGGTAGCAATCAGCCCCAGCATTTT. It translates to CSVQDGSNQPQHF.

This clonotype has more than one count but fewer than ten. The chain carries TRBV15 and TRBJ1-2; D might be TRBD1 (5 bases). Looked up from germline, CDR1 is LNHNV and CDR2 is YYDKDF (reference sequence). This CDR3 is 15 amino acids long. The ends were cut back, 0 bases at V and 4 bases at J, with 12 bases in the middle. Here the CDR3 DNA reads TGTGCCACCAGCAGAGATACGCAGGGAAGCTATGGCTACACCTTC. Its protein product is CATSRDTQGSYGYTF.

The V call is TRBV6-1, the J call TRBJ1-2; possible D gene TRBD1, 5 bases. CDR1 is MNHNS, CDR2 SASEGT, per germline. This CDR3 region has 14 residues. The V end lost 10 bases, the J end lost 4 bases, and 19 bases lay between the germline ends. DNA of the CDR3: TGTGCCACCCGGACCTCATCAGGGATCTATGGCTACACCTTC. It is translated as CATRTSSGIYGYTF.